The 30 T cell receptor beta chains listed next were all sequenced from one sample in a study of early T cells in non-severe SARS-CoV-2 infection. TCRdb recomputed calls from the 5' RACE reads with MiXCR, one row per CDR3 protein. This repertoire shows roughly 40,000 distinct CDR3 sequences, approximately 6.2% found once; its top ten account for about 7.8%. Specimen: whole blood, collected at baseline. These TCRs come from an adult who was a healthcare worker with PCR-confirmed SARS-CoV-2 infection or an uninfected control (not recorded which).

The rearrangement links TRBV7-9 to TRBJ2-7; D not certain. Germline CDR1 and CDR2: SEHNR and FQNEAQ (reference sequence). The germline V and J ends were trimmed by 6 bases and 6 bases, with 12 bases remaining between them. This CDR3 spans 12 amino acids. In nucleotides, the CDR3 is TGTGCCAGCAGTCTAGATGCCCCCGAGCAGTACTTC. Its protein product is CASSLDAPEQYF.

This clonotype was picked up a small number of times. The rearrangement joins TRBV5-6 to TRBJ1-2; 7 bases are shared with TRBD1. In germline, CDR1 is SGHDT, CDR2 YYEEEE. Unmatched junction bases numbered 9, after V lost 3 bases and J lost 4 bases. The CDR3 contains 15 residues. The CDR3 DNA reads as TGTGCCAGCAGCTCCGGGACAGAGACCTTCTATGGCTACACCTTC. The encoded protein is CASSSGTETFYGYTF.

The table lists this clonotype with a few counts. The CDR3 DNA is TGTGCCAGTAGTGGGAGGACTAGCGGGGGCGGCACCGGGGAGCTGTTTTTT. Amino acid sequence: CASSGRTSGGGTGELFF. The gene calls are TRBV19 and TRBJ2-2; 13 bases are shared with TRBD2. The V and J ends lost 5 bases and 4 bases, in that order; junction bases with no gene match: 7. CDR3 size: 17 residues. Per germline, CDR1 LNHDA and CDR2 SQIVND (reference sequence).

This clonotype appeared a few times. V usage is TRBV20-1 and J usage is TRBJ1-4; TRBD1 agrees at 9 bases. Trimming cost V 6 bases and J 12 bases; bases outside gene matches: 17. The germline gives CDR1 DFQATT, CDR2 SNEGSKA (reference sequence). This CDR3 spans 15 amino acids. The CDR3 protein is CSAATTGTGLLQLFF. The CDR3, as DNA: TGCAGTGCCGCCACTACCGGGACAGGGCTACTGCAACTGTTTTTT.

CDR3 sequence (DNA): TGCAGCGCCTGGTCAGGGGAGGGGACTGAAGCTTTCTTT. Translated, it gives CSAWSGEGTEAFF. The J gene is TRBJ1-1, the V gene TRBV29-1; the D gene is possibly TRBD1 (6 bases). The CDR3 spans 13 residues. CDR1 is SQVTM and CDR2 is ANQGSEA in the germline V gene. The V and J ends lost 7 bases and 5 bases respectively, with 17 bases between them.

There are many counts of this clonotype. This rearrangement joins TRBV28 to TRBJ1-1, with unresolved D. The CDR3 is made up of 15 amino acids. Germline assignment: CDR1 MDHEN and CDR2 SYDVKM. V was trimmed by 5 bases and J by 4 bases, leaving 17 bases between them. CDR3 sequence reads: CASSPPGVSSTEAFF. The CDR3 DNA follows: TGTGCCAGCAGTCCCCCAGGTGTGTCGTCCACTGAAGCTTTCTTT. The variable domain in full, with the rest retrieved from reference TRBV28 and TRBJ1-1, is DVKVTQSSRYLVKRTGEKVFLECVQDMDHENMFWYRQDPGLGLRLIYFSYDVKMKEKGDIPEGYSVSREKKERFSLILESASTNQTSMYLCASSPPGVSSTEAFFGQGTRLTVV.

This chain uses TRBV27 with TRBJ1-1, with no clear D. Trimming took off 8 bases at V and 4 bases at J, with 14 bases between the two ends. CDR3 length: 13 residues. Germline-derived CDR1 and CDR2 are MNHEY and SMNVEV (reference sequence). The CDR3 here is CASQSIITTEAFF. In DNA, the CDR3 is TGTGCCAGCCAATCGATCATAACCACTGAAGCTTTCTTT.

This clonotype was seen at least ten times. The V and J genes are TRBV6-2 or TRBV6-3 and TRBJ2-1, with D possibly matching TRBD1 (6 bases). Per germline, CDR1 MNHEY and CDR2 SVGEGT. The ends were cut back, 5 bases at V and 7 bases at J, with 18 bases in the middle. CDR3 size: 15 residues. The CDR3 coding sequence is TGTGCCAGCAGTCCCCACGGAGACAGGCGTAATGAGCAGTTCTTC. Translating gives CASSPHGDRRNEQFF.

CDR3 residues: CATSDTSNQPQHF. In DNA form, the CDR3 reads TGTGCCACCAGTGACACCAGCAATCAGCCCCAGCATTTT. The genes are TRBV24-1 and TRBJ1-5, with D uncertain. The CDR3 consists of 13 residues. Per the germline V gene, CDR1 is KGHDR and CDR2 is SFDVKD. V was clipped by 4 bases and J by 1 base, with 4 bases between them.

V and J are TRBV4-1 and TRBJ2-5, with TRBD2 matching 11 bases. Losses at the gene ends were 3 bases for V and 3 bases for J; bases not matched to a gene: 0. This CDR3 has 14 amino acids. In germline, CDR1 is MGHRA, CDR2 YSYEKL. CDR3 nucleotide sequence: TGCGCCAGCAGCCAGACTAGCGGGGAAGAGACCCAGTACTTC. Translated: CASSQTSGEETQYF.

This clonotype was seen many times. This chain uses TRBV5-8 with TRBJ1-5; 7 bases fit TRBD1. Germline V gives CDR1 SGHTS, CDR2 YDEGEE. Germline trimming cut 3 bases from V and 5 bases from J; bases unmatched to any gene: 11. The CDR3 is 16 residues long. This CDR3 reads CASSSYRGIKYQPQHF. The CDR3 DNA reads TGTGCCAGCAGCTCCTACAGGGGTATAAAGTATCAGCCCCAGCATTTT.

This clonotype has ten or more counts. The chain recombines TRBV7-2 with TRBJ1-1; no firm D call. The CDR3 has 16 amino acids. CDR1 is SGHTA and CDR2 is FQGNSA in the germline V gene. V shed 2 bases and J shed 0 bases, with 13 bases lying between them. The CDR3 here is CASSLPYAGLNTEAFF. In nucleotides, the CDR3 is TGTGCCAGCAGCTTACCCTACGCGGGTTTGAACACTGAAGCTTTCTTT.

The table lists this clonotype with many counts. The chain joins TRBV11-2 to TRBJ2-3, with D unresolved. Germline V gene sequence: CDR1 SGHAT, CDR2 FQNNGV. Trimming took 5 bases from V and 1 from J, leaving 16 bases between them. The CDR3 contains 16 residues. The CDR3 sequence is CASSPIQRVRTDTQYF. The CDR3 DNA reads as TGTGCCAGCAGCCCGATCCAAAGAGTCCGCACAGATACGCAGTATTTT.

This clonotype was counted a few times. CDR3 in amino acids: CASSRSGGFQETQYF. The CDR3 DNA reads as TGTGCCAGCAGCCGTAGCGGGGGGTTCCAAGAGACCCAGTACTTC. The chain recombines TRBV7-7 with TRBJ2-5; 10 positions agree with TRBD2. CDR3 length: 15 amino acids. CDR1 SSHAT and CDR2 FNYEAQ come from the germline V gene (reference sequence). J was trimmed by 1 base and V by 5 bases; bases with no gene match: 4.

In this sample, this clonotype turned up many times. The chain employs TRBV20-1 and TRBJ2-3; 12 bases fit TRBD2. Germline values: CDR1 DFQATT, CDR2 SNEGSKA (reference sequence). The CDR3 consists of 15 residues. J lost 2 bases, V lost 5 bases, and 5 bases had no gene match. CDR3 sequence (DNA): TGCAGTGCTCCTGGACTAGCGGGGACCACAGATACGCAGTATTTT. This encodes CSAPGLAGTTDTQYF.

This clonotype appeared a few times. V is TRBV12-5 and J is TRBJ2-1; 8 bases align to TRBD1. The CDR3 spans 16 residues. Per germline, CDR1 LGHNT and CDR2 FRNRAP. V dropped 5 bases and J dropped 4; count of bases not matched to a gene: 10. CDR3 bases: TGTGCTAGTGGTCCGGAGGGACAGGCGACTTACAATGAGCAGTTCTTC. This codes for CASGPEGQATYNEQFF.

This clonotype was found many times. The V call is TRBV5-6, the J call TRBJ2-6; D is undetermined. This CDR3 region has 14 residues. Germline CDR1 SGHDT, CDR2 YYEEEE. The V gene lost 3 bases and the J gene lost 0 bases, with 4 bases spanning the gap. The CDR3 coding sequence is TGTGCCAGCAGCTCAAACTCTGGGGCCAACGTCCTGACTTTC. The encoded protein is CASSSNSGANVLTF.

V is TRBV18 and J is TRBJ2-1; perhaps TRBD2 as D (7 bases). The V and J ends lost 3 bases and 4 bases respectively, with 13 bases between them. This CDR3 contains 15 residues. CDR1 is KGHSH and CDR2 is LQKENI in the germline V gene. CDR3 bases: TGTGCCAGCTCACCGAACGGGGGGCAGTACAATGAGCAGTTCTTC. This sequence encodes CASSPNGGQYNEQFF.

The chain carries TRBV20-1 and TRBJ1-1, with D maybe TRBD1 (5 bases). Trimming pared 5 bases from V and 2 bases from J, leaving 15 bases between. The CDR3 extends over 14 amino acids. Germline CDR1 and CDR2: DFQATT and SNEGSKA (reference sequence). The DNA for the CDR3 is TGCAGTGCTGGGGGACCGGGGCACAACACTGAAGCTTTCTTT. This translates into CSAGGPGHNTEAFF.

Many counts were recorded for this clonotype. This CDR3 reads CASSPTGDGEQYF. The CDR3 coding sequence is TGTGCCAGCAGCCCGACAGGGGATGGGGAGCAGTACTTC. The gene calls are TRBV3-1 and TRBJ2-7; 8 nucleotides agree with TRBD1. V shed 4 bases and J 7 bases; nucleotides not matched to a gene: 6. CDR3 length equals 13 residues. CDR1 is LGHDT, CDR2 YNNKEL, per germline (reference sequence).

The CDR3 reads CASSGADNEQFF. The CDR3 nucleotides are TGTGCCAGCAGCGGGGCAGATAATGAGCAGTTCTTC. The chain couples TRBV11-3 to TRBJ2-1, with D possibly matching TRBD1 (5 bases). This CDR3 comprises 12 residues. The ends were cut back, 5 bases at V and 7 bases at J, with 9 bases in the middle. Looked up from germline, CDR1 is SGHNT and CDR2 is YENEEA.

The rearrangement links TRBV18 to TRBJ1-2, with D hard to call. The CDR3 covers 14 residues. Germline CDR1 KGHSH, CDR2 LQKENI. V was trimmed by 1 base and J by 4 bases, leaving 10 bases between them. CDR3 nucleotides: TGTGCCAGCTCACCACTCGCAGCAGGCTATGGCTACACCTTC. Translation gives CASSPLAAGYGYTF.

Turning to this clonotype: The junction and the germline gene differ at one end; a read error may be behind it. This chain uses TRBV7-6 with TRBJ2-1; possibly TRBD2 for D (6 bases). From germline, CDR1 is SGHVS and CDR2 FNYEAQ. This CDR3 is built from 14 residues. CDR3 region: CANSPLSGVNEQFF. The CDR3 bases are TGTGCCAACAGCCCCCTTAGCGGAGTCAATGAGCAGTTCTTC.

This sequence joins TRBV7-9 and TRBJ2-7; D is ambiguous. CDR1 and CDR2 (germline): SEHNR, FQNEAQ (reference sequence). The V and J ends lost 1 base and 7 bases respectively, with 11 bases between them. This CDR3 has 13 residues. CDR3 in amino acids: CASSLEVGLEQYF. The CDR3 bases are TGTGCCAGCAGCTTAGAGGTAGGCTTGGAGCAGTACTTC.

In its sample, this clonotype was seen many times. The chain combines TRBV7-9 with TRBJ1-5, with TRBD1 identical over 9 bases. The V and J ends lost 5 bases and 0 bases, in that order; junction bases with no gene match: 14. This CDR3 contains 19 residues. From germline, CDR1 is SEHNR and CDR2 FQNEAQ (reference sequence). This CDR3 is CASSHSPGQGFYSNQPQHF. In nucleotides, the CDR3 is TGTGCCAGCAGCCACTCCCCGGGACAGGGCTTCTATAGCAATCAGCCCCAGCATTTT.

The chain's CDR3 is CSVGTSGGRSYNEQFF. CDR3 DNA: TGCAGCGTTGGGACTAGCGGGGGCCGGAGCTACAATGAGCAGTTCTTC. V usage is TRBV29-1 and J usage is TRBJ2-1; 13 bases are shared with TRBD2. Trimming removed 4 bases from V and 3 bases from J; junction bases left unmatched: 6. Germline V CDR1 and CDR2: SQVTM, ANQGSEA. This CDR3 has 16 residues.

This clonotype was seen many times. The chain recombines TRBV28 with TRBJ1-1, with no clear D. Germline loops: CDR1 MDHEN, CDR2 SYDVKM. The CDR3 extends over 12 amino acids. Between the trimmed V and J ends, which lost 4 bases and 7 bases, there was a span of 10 bases. CDR3 DNA sequence: TGTGCCAGCAGTTCCTCCGCGGATGAAGCTTTCTTT. Amino acid sequence: CASSSSADEAFF.

The table lists this clonotype with a few counts. The chain has TRBV3-1 and TRBJ1-2; 8 bases are shared with TRBD1. With V trimmed by 3 bases and J by 2 bases, 5 bases remained unmatched. The germline V gene encodes CDR1 LGHDT and CDR2 YNNKEL (reference sequence). This CDR3 is 15 amino acids long. The CDR3 here is CASSHLGQANYGYTF. The DNA of the CDR3 is TGTGCCAGCAGCCACCTGGGACAGGCCAACTATGGCTACACCTTC.

This clonotype appeared many times. The chain recombines TRBV28 with TRBJ2-7, with unresolved D. The V and J ends lost 7 bases and 2 bases respectively, with 18 bases between them. The CDR3 is 15 residues long. Looked up from germline, CDR1 is MDHEN and CDR2 is SYDVKM. Written as DNA, the CDR3 is TGTGCCAGCAATAGCCTTGGGCAGACCCCCTACGAGCAGTACTTC. It translates to CASNSLGQTPYEQYF.

This clonotype was seen more than once but under ten times. V is TRBV7-9 and J is TRBJ1-6; D might be TRBD1 (6 bases). Germline CDR1 and CDR2: SEHNR and FQNEAQ (reference sequence). V shed 2 bases and J shed 10 bases, with 18 bases lying between them. This CDR3 comprises 16 residues. The DNA of the CDR3 is TGTGCCAGCAGCTTAACAGCTGGCAGGGGCTGGTCACCCCTCCACTTT. Residues: CASSLTAGRGWSPLHF. Using reference TRBV7-9 and TRBJ1-6 for the parts outside the CDR3, the full variable domain is DTGVSQNPRHKITKRGQNVTFRCDPISEHNRLYWYRQTLGQGPEFLTYFQNEAQLEKSRLLSDRFSAERPKGSFSTLEIQRTEQGDSAMYLCASSLTAGRGWSPLHFGNGTRLTVT.